Presented here are 20 T cell receptor beta chains from one specimen sequenced in a study of blood T cell repertoires in COVID-19. TCRdb's table, derived via immunoSEQ multiplex PCR, lists solely in-frame clones and lacks some. The repertoire includes roughly 250,000 clones, approximately 80% of them detected once, and roughly 10% sits in the top ten. The sample comprised peripheral blood. All receptors derive from a woman over 75 with acute or convalescent COVID-19.

V gene TRBV18 combines with J gene TRBJ2-5, with 12 bases fitting TRBD2. Germline CDR1 reads KGHSH; CDR2 reads LQKENI. This CDR3 is 16 amino acids long. V lost 2 bases, J lost 5 bases, and 6 bases stayed unmatched. CDR3 loop: CASSPVLAGGQETQYF. The CDR3 region has the DNA TGTGCCAGCTCACCAGTTCTAGCGGGGGGGCAGGAGACCCAGTACTTC.

This clone was detected only a few times. The gene calls are TRBV29-1 and TRBJ1-1; D unclear. V was trimmed by 3 bases and J by 7 bases, leaving 9 bases between them. The CDR3 contains 11 residues. Germline loops: CDR1 SQVTM, CDR2 ANQGSEA. For the CDR3, the DNA is TGCAGCGTTGATCGAGCGGTTGAAGCTTTCTTT. This gives the protein CSVDRAVEAFF.

In this sample, this clone turned up a few times. The rearrangement links TRBV5-4 to TRBJ1-2, with D perhaps TRBD1 (5 bases). This CDR3 is built from 15 residues. Trimming removed 6 bases at V and 2 bases at J, with 17 bases between. Germline CDR1 and CDR2: SGHNT and YYREEE (reference sequence). The CDR3, as DNA: TGTGCCAGCACCCCATCAGGGCAGGGCAACTATGGCTACACCTTC. This encodes CASTPSGQGNYGYTF.

This rearrangement joins TRBV6-6 to TRBJ1-5; TRBD1 matches 10 bases. CDR1 MNHNY and CDR2 SVGAGI come from the germline V gene (reference sequence). J gave up 7 bases and V 9 bases, and 6 bases lay outside the gene matches. This CDR3 spans 13 amino acids. The CDR3 nucleotides are TGTGCCAGTGGACAGGGGGTCGACCAGCCCCAGCATTTT. Translation gives CASGQGVDQPQHF.

The chain recombines TRBV28 with TRBJ1-5, with 8 bases lining up with TRBD1. CDR1 and CDR2 from the germline V gene are MDHEN and SYDVKM. The CDR3 is made up of 14 amino acids. V lost 7 bases, J lost 2 bases, and 4 bases stayed unmatched. The CDR3 loop reads CASKETGGNQPQHF. CDR3 DNA: TGTGCCAGCAAGGAGACAGGGGGCAATCAGCCCCAGCATTTT.

The chain uses TRBV19 and TRBJ1-5; a weak D match, TRBD1 (5 bases). V was pared by 3 bases and J by 0 bases, with 12 bases between. This CDR3 spans 16 amino acids. Germline CDR1 and CDR2: LNHDA and SQIVND (reference sequence). The CDR3 DNA is TGTGCCAGTAGTATTGCGGACACGTATAGCAATCAGCCCCAGCATTTT. Amino acid sequence: CASSIADTYSNQPQHF. Looking up the rest from reference TRBV19 and TRBJ1-5 gives the full variable domain: DGGITQSPKYLFRKEGQNVTLSCEQNLNHDAMYWYRQDPGQGLRLIYYSQIVNDFQKGDIAEGYSVSREKKESFPLTVTSAQKNPTAFYLCASSIADTYSNQPQHFGDGTRLSIL.

This rearrangement joins TRBV19 to TRBJ1-5; D is uncertain. Deletions cut 6 bases from V and 0 bases from J, with 6 bases between. The CDR3 contains 13 residues. Per the germline V gene, CDR1 is LNHDA and CDR2 is SQIVND (reference sequence). The CDR3 is CASSLNSNQPQHF. The CDR3 nucleotides are TGTGCCAGTAGCTTAAATAGCAATCAGCCCCAGCATTTT.

This rearrangement joins TRBV28 to TRBJ2-7, with 9 nucleotides matching TRBD1. The CDR3 is 15 amino acids. Germline V gene lookup returns CDR1 MDHEN and CDR2 SYDVKM. Trimming at V came to 4 bases and at J to 4 bases, leaving 8 bases not matched to a gene. The CDR3 spells CASSWNMDRGYEQYF. CDR3 coding DNA: TGTGCCAGCAGTTGGAATATGGACAGGGGTTACGAGCAGTACTTC.

This chain uses TRBV3-1 (or the pseudogene TRBV3-2) with TRBJ2-4; D unresolved. CDR1 and CDR2 from the germline V gene are LGHDT and YNNKEL (reference sequence). The CDR3 sequence is 14 residues long. Trimming cost V 0 bases and J 4 bases, with 7 bases left between them. CDR3 region: CASSQEGYKNIQYF. CDR3 DNA sequence: TGTGCCAGCAGCCAAGAGGGCTATAAAAACATTCAGTACTTC.

V is TRBV20-1 and J is TRBJ2-1; 7 bases line up with TRBD2. The germline V gene has CDR1 DFQATT and CDR2 SNEGSKA (reference sequence). This CDR3 has 11 residues. V lost 4 bases to trimming and J lost 10 bases; unmatched junction nucleotides: 4. In DNA, the CDR3 is TGCAGTGCTATCGGGGGGTCAGAGCAGTTCTTC. Protein product: CSAIGGSEQFF.

The V gene is TRBV12-3 or TRBV12-4, the J gene TRBJ2-1, with D hard to call. The CDR3 is 13 residues long. V was clipped by 6 bases and J by 15 bases, with 21 bases between them. CDR3 in amino acids: CASSDPGSYGRFF. CDR3 bases: TGTGCCAGCAGCGACCCCGGGTCCTACGGCAGGTTCTTC.

The count of this clone is one. The V call is TRBV28, the J call TRBJ2-1, with 11 bases matching TRBD2. The V gene end was trimmed by 7 bases and the J gene end by 1 base; junction bases not matched to a gene: 3. Germline V gene sequence: CDR1 MDHEN, CDR2 SYDVKM. The CDR3 runs 15 residues. The CDR3 loop reads CASTVAGGSYNEQFF. As DNA, the CDR3 is TGTGCCAGCACTGTAGCGGGGGGGTCCTACAATGAGCAGTTCTTC.

The chain links TRBV18 to TRBJ1-2; 8 bases fit TRBD1. J gave up 2 bases and V 4 bases, and 6 bases lay outside the gene matches. The CDR3 is 15 amino acids. Germline V gene data show CDR1 as KGHSH and CDR2 as LQKENI. The CDR3 region is CASSREGQENYGYTF. The CDR3 nucleotides read TGTGCCAGCTCACGAGAGGGACAGGAAAACTATGGCTACACCTTC.

The chain combines TRBV28 with TRBJ2-2; tentative D call: TRBD1 (5 bases). The CDR3 extends over 15 amino acids. V was clipped by 5 bases and J by 1 base, with 11 bases between them. Germline V gives CDR1 MDHEN, CDR2 SYDVKM. The DNA for the CDR3 is TGTGCCAGCAGTATAGGACATGAGAACACCGGGGAGCTGTTTTTT. Protein sequence: CASSIGHENTGELFF.

This clone was seen only once. The chain links TRBV19 to TRBJ1-3; D call uncertain. The CDR3 loop spans 11 amino acids. The V end lost 6 bases, the J end lost 9 bases, and 9 bases lay between the germline ends. Germline V gene data show CDR1 as LNHDA and CDR2 as SQIVND (reference sequence). In nucleotides, the CDR3 is TGTGCCAGTAGGGACGGGAGCACCATATATTTT. Protein: CASRDGSTIYF.

The chain links TRBV5-5 to TRBJ1-2; D is uncertain. Germline CDR1 SGHKS, CDR2 YYEKEE (reference sequence). The CDR3 is 12 amino acids. Between the trimmed V and J ends, which lost 3 bases and 4 bases, there was a span of 7 bases. The CDR3 here is CASSSEIYGYTF. In DNA form, the CDR3 reads TGTGCCAGCAGCTCGGAGATCTATGGCTACACCTTC.

V gene TRBV2 combines with J gene TRBJ1-1, with 7 bases lining up with TRBD1. The CDR3 has 13 residues. Germline V gene sequence: CDR1 SNHLY, CDR2 FYNNEI. The V and J ends lost 5 bases and 3 bases, in that order; junction bases with no gene match: 3. The CDR3 loop reads CASSNDRDTEAFF. CDR3 nucleotides: TGTGCCAGCAGTAACGACAGGGACACTGAAGCTTTCTTT.

This chain uses TRBV14 with TRBJ1-2; 7 nucleotides line up with TRBD1. This CDR3 is built from 12 residues. Germline CDR1 and CDR2: SGHDN and FVKESK. Germline trimming cut 4 bases from V and 5 bases from J; bases unmatched to any gene: 1. CDR3 sequence reads: CASSPGQYGYTF. As DNA, the CDR3 is TGTGCCAGCAGCCCGGGACAGTATGGCTACACCTTC. Filled out from reference TRBV14 and TRBJ1-2, the complete variable domain reads EAGVTQFPSHSVIEKGQTVTLRCDPISGHDNLYWYRRVMGKEIKFLLHFVKESKQDESGMPNNRFLAERTGGTYSTLKVQPAELEDSGVYFCASSPGQYGYTFGSGTRLTVV.

The chain joins TRBV1 to TRBJ1-6. TRBV1 is designated a pseudogene. This CDR3 spans 15 amino acids. The CDR3 bases are TGCACCAGCAGCCCCGGGGGATTGCCAACATCACCCCTCCACTTT. Amino acids: CTSSPGGLPTSPLHF.

The table lists this clone with a few counts. This chain connects TRBV2 to TRBJ1-4; D is uncertain. V shed 2 bases and J shed 7 bases, with 14 bases lying between them. CDR3 length: 15 amino acids. From germline, CDR1 is SNHLY and CDR2 FYNNEI. CDR3 loop: CASSEREGSAEKLFF. The CDR3 DNA reads as TGTGCCAGCAGTGAAAGGGAGGGTTCGGCTGAAAAACTGTTTTTT. Full variable domain (missing parts from reference TRBV2 and TRBJ1-4): EPEVTQTPSHQVTQMGQEVILRCVPISNHLYFYWYRQILGQKVEFLVSFYNNEISEKSEIFDDQFSVERPDGSNFTLKIRSTKLEDSAMYFCASSEREGSAEKLFFGSGTQLSVL.